This T cell receptor (beta chain) is drawn from a study of blood T cell repertoires in COVID-19. Study-level background: COVID-19 samples, acute and convalescent, were from the United States, Italy and Spain.

Participants reported their clinical history, and cohort assignment relied on those reports. Symptom resolution, clearance, or two negative PCRs marked donors in Cohort 3 as recovered. Germline CDR1 is SGHNT and CDR2 is YYREEE (reference sequence). Trimming took 3 bases from V and 6 from J; bases not matched to a gene: 9. The CDR3 consists of 15 residues. The protocol was immunoSEQ multiplex PCR, while the TCRdb copy is restricted to in-frame clones and leaves out a portion. The data show more than 250,000 clones, under 95% seen once. The sequence came from a woman in her thirties who had recovered from COVID-19. V usage is TRBV5-4 and J usage is TRBJ1-3; 7 bases are shared with TRBD1. Material: PBMCs or T cells enriched from blood (not recorded which). CDR3 residues: CASSSRDRGENTIYF. The CDR3 DNA reads as TGTGCCAGCAGCTCCCGGGACAGAGGAGAAAACACCATATATTTT.